These 29 T cell receptor beta chains share one sample of origin, sequenced in a study of shared clonotypes between healthy human individuals. The table came from immunoSEQ multiplex PCR; TCRdb's copy has only in-frame clones and leaves some out. The sample has 650,000 to 700,000 clones, roughly 91% seen once. Sample: memory CD8+ T cells from PBMCs. Subset indicated: CD45RO+ cells pooled with CCR7-negative TemRA cells. Receptor source: a man between 18 and 35 years old in good health. Some clones in this sample may be carry-over from other donors' samples.

This clone has a single count. The V and J genes are TRBV7-9 and TRBJ1-1; 8 nucleotides align to TRBD1. CDR1 is SEHNR, CDR2 FQNEAQ, per germline (reference sequence). CDR3 size: 14 residues. Losses at the gene ends were 11 bases for V and 5 bases for J; bases not matched to a gene: 13. The CDR3 loop reads CAGERQGRETEAFF. The CDR3 DNA is TGTGCCGGCGAAAGACAGGGGAGGGAGACTGAAGCTTTCTTT.

This clone was picked up a small number of times. The chain employs TRBV7-8 and TRBJ1-5; TRBD1 matches 9 bases. The ends lost 1 base at V and 5 bases at J; junction bases unmatched: 6. The germline gives CDR1 SGHVS, CDR2 FQNEAQ. This CDR3 contains 16 residues. The CDR3 nucleotides are TGTGCCAGCAGCTTAGGAGGCGACAGGGGGTATCAGCCCCAGCATTTT. Translated, it gives CASSLGGDRGYQPQHF.

The rearrangement joins TRBV5-1 to TRBJ2-1; 12 nucleotides line up with TRBD2. The V segment lost 4 bases and the J segment 2 bases; nucleotides outside the gene matches: 22. Germline V gives CDR1 SGHRS, CDR2 YFSETQ. The CDR3 consists of 22 residues. CDR3 in amino acids: CASSIAKTGTSGSFHAYNEQFF. The CDR3 DNA reads as TGCGCCAGCAGCATAGCCAAGACCGGGACTAGCGGGTCCTTTCACGCCTACAATGAGCAGTTCTTC.

This sequence joins TRBV15 and TRBJ1-5; D remains unclear. There are 18 residues in the CDR3. The germline V gene encodes CDR1 LNHNV and CDR2 YYDKDF (reference sequence). V gave up 0 bases and J gave up 5 bases, with 20 bases separating them. In nucleotides, the CDR3 is TGTGCCACCAGCAGAGATATAATTTACGACCCGGGAGATCAGCCCCAGCATTTT. Encoded protein: CATSRDIIYDPGDQPQHF.

This chain links TRBV15 with TRBJ2-4; tentatively, D is TRBD1 (5 bases). The ends were cut back, 3 bases at V and 5 bases at J, with 11 bases in the middle. This CDR3 spans 14 amino acids. CDR1 and CDR2 (germline): LNHNV, YYDKDF (reference sequence). CDR3 loop: CATSSFQGQNIQYF. Here the CDR3 DNA reads TGTGCCACCAGCAGTTTCCAGGGTCAAAACATTCAGTACTTC. The whole variable domain, remainder taken from reference TRBV15 and TRBJ2-4, is DAMVIQNPRYQVTQFGKPVTLSCSQTLNHNVMYWYQQKSSQAPKLLFHYYDKDFNNEADTPDNFQSRRPNTSFCFLDIRSPGLGDTAMYLCATSSFQGQNIQYFGAGTRLSVL.

This clone showed up just once. The likely explanation is a read error, given a far larger clone one base away. The same CDR3 is also encoded by other DNA sequences in this sample. The chain joins TRBV9 to TRBJ2-1, with no clear D. V was trimmed by 2 bases and J by 7 bases, leaving 4 bases between them. CDR3 length equals 11 residues. CDR1 is SGDLS, CDR2 YYNGEE, per germline. CDR3 in amino acids: CASSVSNEQFF. DNA of the CDR3: TGTGCCAGCAGCGTCAGTAATGAGCAGTTCTTC.

J is TRBJ2-7 and V is TRBV27; D is undetermined. V shed 2 bases and J shed 3 bases, with 17 bases lying between them. The CDR3 totals 16 residues. Looked up from germline, CDR1 is MNHEY and CDR2 is SMNVEV (reference sequence). The CDR3 bases are TGTGCCAGCAGTTTAGAAGGGTTCAATGGTTACTACGAGCAGTACTTC. Protein: CASSLEGFNGYYEQYF.

The V and J genes are TRBV28 and TRBJ2-1; 7 bases line up with TRBD1. V trimming: 5 bases; J trimming: 9 bases; junction bases outside the gene matches: 13. Germline V gene data show CDR1 as MDHEN and CDR2 as SYDVKM. The CDR3 covers 15 residues. The CDR3 sequence is CASSPHRDRLSEQFF. CDR3 bases: TGTGCCAGCAGTCCCCACCGGGACAGACTCTCTGAGCAGTTCTTC.

The chain has TRBV29-1 and TRBJ2-1; tentative D call: TRBD2 (6 bases). The V end lost 4 bases, the J end lost 3 bases, and 7 bases lay between the germline ends. Looked up from germline, CDR1 is SQVTM and CDR2 is ANQGSEA. The CDR3 sequence is 12 residues long. The CDR3 nucleotides are TGCAGCGTTGGCGGGAACTACAATGAGCAGTTCTTC. Protein sequence: CSVGGNYNEQFF.

The chain joins TRBV19 to TRBJ2-7; possible D gene TRBD1, 7 bases. V gave up 2 bases and J gave up 4 bases, with 18 bases separating them. Germline V gene lookup returns CDR1 LNHDA and CDR2 SQIVND (reference sequence). The CDR3 covers 16 residues. The CDR3 DNA reads TGTGCCAGTAGTATATTCCATGGGGCAGGGGGGTACGAGCAGTACTTC. Its protein is CASSIFHGAGGYEQYF. The variable domain in full, completed from reference TRBV19 and TRBJ2-7, reads DGGITQSPKYLFRKEGQNVTLSCEQNLNHDAMYWYRQDPGQGLRLIYYSQIVNDFQKGDIAEGYSVSREKKESFPLTVTSAQKNPTAFYLCASSIFHGAGGYEQYFGPGTRLTVT.

The rearrangement uses TRBV18 and TRBJ2-2; 12 bases line up with TRBD1. CDR3 length: 17 amino acids. Germline CDR1 KGHSH, CDR2 LQKENI. V was pared by 5 bases and J by 7 bases, with 11 bases of the junction left unmatched. This chain's CDR3 is CASSNPPGTGGSGELFF. The CDR3 DNA reads TGTGCCAGCTCAAACCCTCCCGGGACAGGGGGCAGCGGGGAGCTGTTTTTT.

This chain uses TRBV28 with TRBJ2-7, with D perhaps given as TRBD1 or TRBD2 (5 bases each). CDR3 length equals 13 residues. Germline V gene lookup returns CDR1 MDHEN and CDR2 SYDVKM. V was cut by 3 bases and J by 6 bases, with 12 bases left in between. The CDR3 region has the DNA TGTGCCAGCAGTTTCTTAGGGGCGGGCGAGCAGTACTTC. Its protein is CASSFLGAGEQYF.

The genes are TRBV19 and TRBJ2-7; D is unresolved. The length of the CDR3 is 12 residues. V lost 1 base, J lost 5 bases, and 6 bases lay in between. Germline V gene sequence: CDR1 LNHDA, CDR2 SQIVND (reference sequence). CDR3: CASSIGRDEQYF. The CDR3 nucleotides read TGTGCCAGTAGTATAGGCCGGGACGAGCAGTACTTC.

The V gene is TRBV27, the J gene TRBJ1-2; D might be TRBD1 (6 bases). The V end lost 4 bases, the J end lost 5 bases, and 17 bases lay between the germline ends. Germline V CDR1 and CDR2: MNHEY, SMNVEV (reference sequence). This CDR3 is built from 15 residues. CDR3 nucleotide sequence: TGTGCCAGCAGTTCTGTAGGGGGTACCGCTTATGGCTACACCTTC. Its protein product is CASSSVGGTAYGYTF.

V is TRBV7-2 and J is TRBJ1-1, with unresolved D. The CDR3 extends over 13 amino acids. Trimming removed 7 bases at V and 3 bases at J, with 12 bases between. The germline V gene has CDR1 SGHTA and CDR2 FQGNSA. The DNA for the CDR3 is TGTGCCAGCACCACGAGGGCGGACACTGAAGCTTTCTTT. It translates to CASTTRADTEAFF.

This clone was recorded only once. V usage is TRBV29-1 and J usage is TRBJ1-2, with TRBD1 identical over 10 bases. Per germline, CDR1 SQVTM and CDR2 ANQGSEA. This CDR3 region has 13 residues. Losses at the gene ends were 7 bases for V and 7 bases for J; bases not matched to a gene: 9. The CDR3 reads CSALGGTGVGYTF. In DNA, the CDR3 is TGCAGCGCCCTGGGTGGGACAGGGGTTGGCTACACCTTC.

This clone occurred once. In DNA, the CDR3 is TGTGCCAGTAGCCCTAGGTTGGGGACAGCGGGAACCGGGGAGCTGTTTTTT. Protein sequence: CASSPRLGTAGTGELFF. The J gene is TRBJ2-2, the V gene TRBV19; D tentatively fits TRBD1 or TRBD2 (7 bases each). CDR1 is LNHDA, CDR2 SQIVND, per germline (reference sequence). This CDR3 contains 17 residues. V was shortened by 6 bases and J by 5 bases, with 22 bases between the two germline ends.

The CDR3 reads CASSWGRSTEAFF. The CDR3 bases are TGTGCCAGCAGTTGGGGACGCAGCACTGAAGCTTTCTTT. The chain combines TRBV6-5 with TRBJ1-1; weak D call: TRBD1 (5 bases). V was pared by 4 bases and J by 4 bases, with 10 bases between. The germline V gene has CDR1 MNHEY and CDR2 SVGAGI. This CDR3 spans 13 amino acids.

A few counts support this clone. The chain combines TRBV19 with TRBJ1-3; D possibly corresponds to TRBD1 (6 bases). V lost 3 bases and J 10 bases, leaving 10 bases between the germline ends. Per germline, CDR1 LNHDA and CDR2 SQIVND (reference sequence). This CDR3 is 12 amino acids long. As DNA, the CDR3 is TGTGCCAGTAGTATCGGACAGCTAACCATATATTTT. Protein: CASSIGQLTIYF.

The genes are TRBV9 and TRBJ2-1; 13 bases match TRBD2. Germline trimming cut 0 bases from V and 2 bases from J; bases unmatched to any gene: 5. CDR1 SGDLS and CDR2 YYNGEE come from the germline V gene. The CDR3 totals 18 residues. The CDR3 coding sequence is TGTGCCAGCAGCGTAGATAGGGGGACTAGCGGGGCCTACAATGAGCAGTTCTTC. Translation: CASSVDRGTSGAYNEQFF.

J is TRBJ1-2 and V is TRBV2; no reliable D call. V was shortened by 0 bases and J by 5 bases, with 7 bases between the two germline ends. Germline V gives CDR1 SNHLY, CDR2 FYNNEI. This CDR3 is built from 13 residues. The CDR3 reads CASSEARRYGYTF. CDR3 nucleotide sequence: TGTGCCAGCAGTGAAGCGCGCAGGTATGGCTACACCTTC.

The gene calls are TRBV7-9 and TRBJ2-1; 13 nucleotides line up with TRBD2. There are 15 residues in the CDR3. The V gene end was trimmed by 4 bases and the J gene end by 8 bases; junction bases not matched to a gene: 5. Per the germline V gene, CDR1 is SEHNR and CDR2 is FQNEAQ (reference sequence). The CDR3 DNA reads as TGTGCCAGCAGCTCCCGGACTAGCGGGAGCGATGAGCAGTTCTTC. This codes for CASSSRTSGSDEQFF.

This rearrangement joins TRBV7-9 to TRBJ2-7; TRBD1 aligns across 7 bases. The J segment lost 6 bases and the V segment lost 5 bases, leaving 7 bases of the junction unmatched. The CDR3 covers 13 residues. Germline V gives CDR1 SEHNR, CDR2 FQNEAQ (reference sequence). CDR3 DNA sequence: TGTGCCAGCAGCCGCCGGGACAGCATCGAGCAGTACTTC. This sequence encodes CASSRRDSIEQYF.

V gene TRBV9 combines with J gene TRBJ2-2, with a weak D call TRBD1 (6 bases). The CDR3 spans 15 residues. Trimming removed 4 bases from V and 5 bases from J, with 15 bases in between. Germline loops: CDR1 SGDLS, CDR2 YYNGEE. CDR3 in DNA: TGTGCCAGCAGCACGGGCAGGGGTGGGACCGGGGAGCTGTTTTTT. The encoded protein is CASSTGRGGTGELFF.

The chain couples TRBV7-9 to TRBJ1-1; 8 bases map to TRBD1. This CDR3 is built from 13 residues. The germline gives CDR1 SEHNR, CDR2 FQNEAQ (reference sequence). The V and J ends lost 10 bases and 4 bases, in that order; junction bases with no gene match: 8. The CDR3 loop is CATRSGGGTEAFF. DNA of the CDR3: TGTGCCACCAGATCAGGGGGCGGCACTGAAGCTTTCTTT.

The chain joins TRBV4-1 to TRBJ2-5, with TRBD1 matching over 9 bases. Germline trimming cut 3 bases from V and 1 base from J; bases unmatched to any gene: 9. Germline V gene sequence: CDR1 MGHRA, CDR2 YSYEKL. CDR3 length: 17 residues. Written as DNA, the CDR3 is TGCGCCAGCAGCCACTCCGGGACAGGGTTCGCCCAAGAGACCCAGTACTTC. Its translation: CASSHSGTGFAQETQYF.

The V gene is TRBV4-3, the J gene TRBJ1-1; 7 nucleotides agree with TRBD1. CDR1 and CDR2 from the germline V gene are LGHNA and YSLEER. This CDR3 comprises 16 residues. Losses at the gene ends were 0 bases for V and 1 base for J; bases not matched to a gene: 5. The CDR3 here is CASSQDLTGRNTEAFF. DNA for the CDR3: TGCGCCAGCAGCCAAGATCTGACAGGGAGGAACACTGAAGCTTTCTTT.

The rearrangement joins TRBV7-7 to TRBJ2-1; 9 bases match TRBD2. CDR3 length equals 14 residues. The ends lost 3 bases at V and 8 bases at J; junction bases unmatched: 5. Germline CDR1 and CDR2: SSHAT and FNYEAQ (reference sequence). Here the CDR3 reads CASSLREGFDEQFF. The CDR3 DNA follows: TGTGCCAGCAGCTTGCGGGAGGGGTTCGATGAGCAGTTCTTC.

This clone showed up just once. The rearrangement links TRBV9 to TRBJ2-1, with D perhaps being TRBD1 or TRBD2 (6 bases each). This CDR3 spans 19 amino acids. The ends were cut back, 3 bases at V and 2 bases at J, with 24 bases in the middle. Germline loops: CDR1 SGDLS, CDR2 YYNGEE. CDR3 in amino acids: CASSAQTASGGHPYNEQFF. In DNA form, the CDR3 reads TGTGCCAGCAGCGCACAAACGGCTTCCGGGGGACACCCCTACAATGAGCAGTTCTTC.